The 18 T cell receptor beta chains below all came from one sample that was sequenced in a study of regulatory T cells in long-lasting Graves disease. Libraries of TCR beta came from iRepertoire HTBI primers plus Arm-PCR of CDR3 regions. Each CDR3 protein is one row after TCRdb ran MiXCR on the multiplex PCR reads. The data contain 500,000 or so distinct CDR3 sequences, around 15% of them seen just once; the ten biggest clones take up roughly a sixth. Time point reported: newly diagnosed GD, antithyroid drugs for less than 3 months. Making the TCR library involved RNA that had been extracted from PBMCs. These data also featured in a second study, about T cells in Graves' hyperthyroidism and ophthalmopathy.

The sample consisted of peripheral blood mononuclear cells (PBMCs), taken at new diagnosis, from a patient treated with antithyroid drugs. The receptors derive from a woman between 50 and 59 years old with Graves disease.

In its sample, this clonotype was seen a few times. CDR3 amino acids: CAPGGVAGTGELFF. As DNA, the CDR3 is TGTGCCCCAGGGGGAGTAGCGGGCACCGGGGAGCTGTTTTTT. This chain links TRBV7-9 with TRBJ2-2; D is possibly TRBD1 or TRBD2 (7 bases each). V was cut by 11 bases and J by 4 bases, with 17 bases left in between. CDR1 and CDR2 (germline): SEHNR, FQNEAQ (reference sequence). The CDR3 contains 14 residues.

The rearrangement uses TRBV11-2 and TRBJ1-3, with 7 bases lining up with TRBD1. V shed 5 bases, J shed 3 bases, and the junction held 1 base outside the gene matches. This CDR3 has 13 amino acids. CDR1 and CDR2 (germline): SGHAT, FQNNGV. CDR3 DNA sequence: TGTGCCAGCAGCAGACAGGGTGGAAACACCATATATTTT. Translating it yields CASSRQGGNTIYF.

As to this clonotype: With a much larger clone just one base away, this may be a read error. CDR3 bases: TGTGCCAGCAGGCGACTAGCGGGGAGCTCCTACGAGCAGTACTTC. It encodes CASRRLAGSSYEQYF. This sequence joins TRBV6-1 and TRBJ2-7; TRBD2 aligns across 11 bases. The CDR3 is 15 residues long. Germline assignment: CDR1 MNHNS and CDR2 SASEGT. With V trimmed by 6 bases and J by 0 bases, 4 bases remained unmatched.

In this sample, this clonotype turned up many times. The rearrangement uses TRBV5-6 and TRBJ1-5; 10 positions match TRBD1. J gave up 7 bases and V 2 bases, and 9 bases lay outside the gene matches. This CDR3 contains 16 residues. Germline V CDR1 and CDR2: SGHDT, YYEEEE. The CDR3 DNA sequence: TGTGCCAGCAGCTTTGGGGACAGGGGTTCATGGCAGCCCCAGCATTTT. It translates to CASSFGDRGSWQPQHF.

As regards this clonotype: A read error is possible here, since a much larger clone lies one base away. The rearrangement uses TRBV7-3 and TRBJ1-1; the D gene is possibly TRBD1 (5 bases). V was shortened by 3 bases and J by 7 bases, with 12 bases between the two germline ends. Germline loops: CDR1 SGHTA, CDR2 FQGTGA. The CDR3 is made up of 13 amino acids. CDR3 loop: CASSFFRGSEAFF. In DNA, the CDR3 is TGTGCCAGCAGCTTCTTCCGGGGCAGTGAAGCTTTCTTT.

As to this clonotype: The junction departs from the called germline gene at one end, perhaps through a read error. The chain employs TRBV20-1 and TRBJ2-2; 7 bases align to TRBD1. CDR1 is DFQATT and CDR2 is SNEGSKA in the germline V gene (reference sequence). The CDR3 covers 14 residues. DNA for the CDR3: TGCAGTGCTCTCGGGACAGAAAACACCGGGGAGCTGGTTTTT. Its protein product is CSALGTENTGELVF.

This clonotype appeared many times. The rearrangement links TRBV3-1 to TRBJ2-3, with D possibly TRBD1 on 6 matching bases. This CDR3 contains 15 residues. The V gene lost 7 bases and the J gene lost 0 bases, with 14 bases spanning the gap. Germline V gene lookup returns CDR1 LGHDT and CDR2 YNNKEL (reference sequence). The CDR3 sequence: CASTRTVTSTDTQYF. The CDR3 bases are TGTGCCAGCACAAGGACAGTGACTAGCACAGATACGCAGTATTTT.

This clonotype was recorded at least ten times. The chain uses TRBV6-1 and TRBJ2-7, with unresolved D. The CDR3 covers 16 residues. Trimming stripped 1 base from V and 7 bases from J, with 20 bases between. Germline V gene data show CDR1 as MNHNS and CDR2 as SASEGT. The CDR3 nucleotides read TGTGCCAGCAGTGAAGGGCCCTGGTCCGGGTTGGTGGAGCAGTACTTC. This sequence encodes CASSEGPWSGLVEQYF.

For this clonotype: Relative to the germline gene, one junction end is altered; a read error may explain this. The rearrangement uses TRBV4-2 and TRBJ2-3; D unresolved. This CDR3 contains 13 residues. Germline-derived CDR1 and CDR2 are LGHNA and YNFKEQ. In DNA form, the CDR3 reads TGTGCCAGCAGCCAAACAGACTCCGGTACGGAGTATTTT. Amino acids: CASSQTDSGTEYF.

The rearrangement joins TRBV27 to TRBJ2-7; tentative D call: TRBD2 (6 bases). Germline V CDR1 and CDR2: MNHEY, SMNVEV (reference sequence). Trimming took off 7 bases at V and 6 bases at J, with 13 bases between the two ends. The length of the CDR3 is 12 residues. The DNA for the CDR3 is TGTGCCAGCACCCCGTCCGGGGGCGAGCAGTACTTC. Its translation: CASTPSGGEQYF.

This clonotype was picked up many times. In nucleotides, the CDR3 is TGTGCCTGGAGTGTAGCGGGACGGACCCAGTACTTC. It is translated as CAWSVAGRTQYF. The chain recombines TRBV30 with TRBJ2-1, with 7 nucleotides matching TRBD2. The better agreement between TRBJ2-5 and the DNA end casts doubt on the J call. This CDR3 has 12 residues. The V gene's germline CDR1 is GTSNPN and CDR2 SVGIG (reference sequence).

This clonotype showed up many times. The chain joins TRBV5-1 to TRBJ2-2; 7 positions agree with TRBD1. Germline V gene sequence: CDR1 SGHRS, CDR2 YFSETQ. This CDR3 is 15 amino acids long. J gave up 4 bases and V 4 bases, and 7 bases lay outside the gene matches. The DNA for the CDR3 is TGCGCCAGCAGCGTTGACAGGGTTAGCACCGGGGAGCTGTTTTTT. It codes for CASSVDRVSTGELFF. The variable domain in full, completed from reference TRBV5-1 and TRBJ2-2, reads KAGVTQTPRYLIKTRGQQVTLSCSPISGHRSVSWYQQTPGQGLQFLFEYFSETQRNKGNFPGRFSGRQFSNSRSEMNVSTLELGDSALYLCASSVDRVSTGELFFGEGSRLTVL.

This clonotype was seen ten or more times. V is TRBV2 and J is TRBJ2-7, with 8 bases aligning to TRBD2. This CDR3 has 16 amino acids. With 2 bases clipped from V and 7 bases from J, the junction kept 13 bases outside the gene matches. Germline lookup yields CDR1 SNHLY and CDR2 FYNNEI. The CDR3 DNA is TGTGCCAGCAGTGAACTCCTTCGGGAGGGCCTGATAGAGCAGTACTTC. It encodes CASSELLREGLIEQYF.

This clonotype has only a few counts. J is TRBJ2-2 and V is TRBV6-1, with D possibly TRBD1 on 6 matching bases. Trimming took 8 bases from V and 6 from J, leaving 22 bases between them. The germline gives CDR1 MNHNS, CDR2 SASEGT. CDR3 length equals 16 residues. CDR3 residues: CASRSLGRGLPGELFF. Here the CDR3 DNA reads TGTGCCAGCCGGTCCCTGGGCAGGGGTTTACCCGGGGAGCTGTTTTTT.

Turning to this clonotype: As the CDR3 is not closed by the conserved phenylalanine or tryptophan, this likely results from a read error. The gene calls are TRBV3-1 and TRBJ2-5; no reliable D call. In germline, CDR1 is LGHDT, CDR2 YNNKEL (reference sequence). V lost 1 base, J lost 1 base, and 4 bases lay in between. The CDR3 length is 13 residues. In DNA form, the CDR3 reads TGTGCCAGCAGCCAAGCTCCCCAAGAGACCCAGTACTCC. Translated: CASSQAPQETQYS.

This clonotype was seen many times. The chain has TRBV11-2 and TRBJ2-5; D may be TRBD1 or TRBD2 (6 bases each). The CDR3 is made up of 15 amino acids. From germline, CDR1 is SGHAT and CDR2 FQNNGV. Trimming cost V 5 bases and J 4 bases, with 17 bases left between them. The CDR3 bases are TGTGCCAGCAGCATACTTCTAGGGGGGCCAGAGACCCAGTACTTC. Protein: CASSILLGGPETQYF.

The sample holds many counts of this clonotype. The chain combines TRBV2 with TRBJ2-2; D might be TRBD1 (6 bases). CDR1 is SNHLY and CDR2 is FYNNEI in the germline V gene. Trimming took 7 bases from V and 5 from J, leaving 11 bases between them. The CDR3 is 13 amino acids. The CDR3 DNA is TGTGCCAGCACTCAGGGGATGACCGGGGAGCTGTTTTTT. The encoded protein is CASTQGMTGELFF.

This chain links TRBV5-1 with TRBJ2-2; D unresolved. The V and J ends lost 1 base and 5 bases respectively, with 9 bases between them. Germline loops: CDR1 SGHRS, CDR2 YFSETQ. This CDR3 contains 14 residues. The CDR3 reads CASSLTGMTGELFF. In nucleotides, the CDR3 is TGCGCCAGCAGCTTGACCGGAATGACCGGGGAGCTGTTTTTT.